These 23 T cell receptor beta chains originate from one sample sequenced in a study of blood T cell repertoires in COVID-19. The repertoire was sequenced with immunoSEQ multiplex PCR; TCRdb's copy has only in-frame clones and lacks some. Of about 380,000 clones in the sample, 81% were seen once. The specimen sequenced was peripheral blood. Every receptor here comes from a human donor with acute or convalescent COVID-19. The donor label of this sample is uncertain.

This sequence joins TRBV19 and TRBJ2-5, with 7 bases aligning to TRBD2. The V and J ends lost 5 bases and 4 bases, in that order; junction bases with no gene match: 4. Germline V gene lookup returns CDR1 LNHDA and CDR2 SQIVND (reference sequence). The CDR3 sequence is 13 residues long. CDR3: CASSEGGAETQYF. DNA for the CDR3: TGTGCCAGTAGTGAGGGAGGGGCAGAGACCCAGTACTTC. The full variable domain, in which reference TRBV19 and TRBJ2-5 provide the parts outside the CDR3, is DGGITQSPKYLFRKEGQNVTLSCEQNLNHDAMYWYRQDPGQGLRLIYYSQIVNDFQKGDIAEGYSVSREKKESFPLTVTSAQKNPTAFYLCASSEGGAETQYFGPGTRLLVL.

This clone was counted a few times. CDR3 bases: TGTGCCAGCAGGATACAGGGCATTGCAACTAATGAAAAACTGTTTTTT. Translated: CASRIQGIATNEKLFF. This rearrangement joins TRBV2 to TRBJ1-4; D possibly corresponds to TRBD1 (6 bases). The CDR3 has 16 residues. The V gene lost 6 bases and the J gene lost 0 bases, with 14 bases spanning the gap. Germline assignment: CDR1 SNHLY and CDR2 FYNNEI.

The chain carries TRBV13 and TRBJ2-3, with D maybe TRBD2 (7 bases). The CDR3 extends over 15 amino acids. Trimming took 5 bases from V and 5 from J, leaving 17 bases between them. Germline V gene sequence: CDR1 PRHDT, CDR2 FYEKMQ (reference sequence). CDR3 sequence (DNA): TGTGCCAGCAGCCGCTTTGGGGGGGGCGAAGATACGCAGTATTTT. This translates into CASSRFGGGEDTQYF.

V usage is TRBV7-6 and J usage is TRBJ1-6; tentative D call: TRBD1 (6 bases). The CDR3 consists of 15 residues. Trimming left V 3 bases short and J 5 bases short, with 11 bases between. CDR1 is SGHVS, CDR2 FNYEAQ, per germline. DNA for the CDR3: TGTGCCAGCAGCTTGTCGGACAGAAATAATTCACCCCTCCACTTT. Encoded protein: CASSLSDRNNSPLHF.

This chain uses TRBV2 with TRBJ2-1, with 7 nucleotides matching TRBD1. V was pared by 4 bases and J by 2 bases, with 5 bases of the junction left unmatched. Germline V CDR1 and CDR2: SNHLY, FYNNEI. The CDR3 runs 15 residues. The CDR3 spells CASSAPGQTYNEQFF. In DNA, the CDR3 is TGTGCCAGCAGTGCACCGGGACAGACCTACAATGAGCAGTTCTTC.

The rearrangement links TRBV7-9 to TRBJ2-2; the match to TRBD2 covers 10 bases. J lost 3 bases, V lost 7 bases, and 11 bases had no gene match. Germline V CDR1 and CDR2: SEHNR, FQNEAQ (reference sequence). The CDR3 contains 17 residues. For the CDR3, the DNA is TGTGCCAGCACCCAGAGACTAGCGGGCCTTTACACCGGGGAGCTGTTTTTT. This encodes CASTQRLAGLYTGELFF.

The rearrangement joins TRBV5-4 to TRBJ2-3, with TRBD1 matching 10 bases. The ends lost 2 bases at V and 2 bases at J; junction bases unmatched: 5. This CDR3 spans 16 amino acids. Germline V gene data show CDR1 as SGHNT and CDR2 as YYREEE (reference sequence). The CDR3 region is CASSLGDRGLTDTQYF. CDR3 bases: TGTGCCAGCAGCTTAGGAGACAGGGGGCTCACAGATACGCAGTATTTT.

This clone showed up just once. This sequence joins TRBV9 and TRBJ1-3; TRBD1 matches 10 bases. The CDR3 has 19 residues. Germline CDR1 and CDR2: SGDLS and YYNGEE. V lost 3 bases and J lost 4; bases outside the gene matches: 16. CDR3 coding DNA: TGTGCCAGCAGCGAGCGTCCGGGACAGGGGCCGCCTGGGGGAAACACCATATATTTT. As protein: CASSERPGQGPPGGNTIYF.

This clone was found once. The sample has other DNA sequences that encode this CDR3 too. The chain is built from TRBV5-4 and TRBJ1-6; D is ambiguous. Per the germline V gene, CDR1 is SGHNT and CDR2 is YYREEE (reference sequence). V gave up 1 base and J gave up 8 bases, with 4 bases separating them. CDR3 length: 12 residues. The CDR3 DNA reads as TGTGCCAGCAGCTTGTCGGATTCACCCCTCCACTTT. The encoded protein is CASSLSDSPLHF.

The chain joins TRBV27 to TRBJ1-4; 7 bases agree with TRBD1. V was clipped by 4 bases and J by 11 bases; unmatched bases: 7. This CDR3 comprises 13 residues. Germline V gene data show CDR1 as MNHEY and CDR2 as SMNVEV (reference sequence). CDR3 sequence reads: CASSWNRGWKLFF. CDR3 DNA: TGTGCCAGCAGTTGGAACAGGGGTTGGAAACTGTTTTTT.

V is TRBV18 and J is TRBJ2-7, with 9 bases that match TRBD2. Germline V CDR1 and CDR2: KGHSH, LQKENI. The V segment lost 4 bases and the J segment 5 bases; nucleotides outside the gene matches: 6. The CDR3 has 14 residues. The CDR3 DNA is TGTGCCAGCTCACAAGTAGCGGGAGAAAACGAGCAGTACTTC. It specifies CASSQVAGENEQYF.

The rearrangement joins TRBV7-8 to TRBJ1-6; a weak D match, TRBD1 (5 bases). The CDR3 is 15 residues long. Germline loops: CDR1 SGHVS, CDR2 FQNEAQ. V was trimmed by 1 base and J by 9 bases, leaving 13 bases between them. CDR3 region: CASSLGAGNLSPLHF. The CDR3 DNA reads as TGTGCCAGCAGCTTAGGAGCAGGGAATCTTTCACCCCTCCACTTT.

V and J are TRBV6-2 or TRBV6-3 and TRBJ2-3; possible D gene TRBD2, 5 bases. Germline CDR1 and CDR2: MNHEY and SVGEGT. V shed 5 bases and J shed 5 bases, with 14 bases lying between them. The CDR3 length is 14 residues. The CDR3 DNA follows: TGTGCCAGCAGTCCCGGGGTAGCGCTAGATACGCAGTATTTT. As protein: CASSPGVALDTQYF.

The chain combines TRBV6-1 with TRBJ1-1; maybe TRBD1 (6 bases). Between the trimmed V and J ends, which lost 2 bases and 2 bases, there was a span of 9 bases. The CDR3 runs to 14 residues. Per germline, CDR1 MNHNS and CDR2 SASEGT. In DNA, the CDR3 is TGTGCCAGCAGTGAAAGACAGGTTAACACTGAAGCTTTCTTT. Its protein product is CASSERQVNTEAFF.

This chain links TRBV7-9 with TRBJ2-2, with D hard to call. Trimming removed 5 bases at V and 6 bases at J, with 16 bases between. Per the germline V gene, CDR1 is SEHNR and CDR2 is FQNEAQ (reference sequence). CDR3 size: 15 residues. CDR3 DNA sequence: TGTGCCAGCAGCCTCACCGTTGAGCGTGCCGGGGAGCTGTTTTTT. Its translation is CASSLTVERAGELFF. The full variable domain, rest sourced from reference TRBV7-9 and TRBJ2-2, is DTGVSQNPRHKITKRGQNVTFRCDPISEHNRLYWYRQTLGQGPEFLTYFQNEAQLEKSRLLSDRFSAERPKGSFSTLEIQRTEQGDSAMYLCASSLTVERAGELFFGEGSRLTVL.

The V gene is TRBV12-5, the J gene TRBJ2-1; 11 bases line up with TRBD2. The germline CDR1 and CDR2 sequences are LGHNT and FRNRAP. Losses at the gene ends were 6 bases for V and 4 bases for J; bases not matched to a gene: 11. The CDR3 covers 17 residues. The chain's CDR3 is CASGRSGTSGLYNEQFF. CDR3 bases: TGTGCTAGTGGCCGATCCGGGACTAGCGGTTTGTACAATGAGCAGTTCTTC. Using reference TRBV12-5 and TRBJ2-1 for the parts outside the CDR3, the full variable domain is DARVTQTPRHKVTEMGQEVTMRCQPILGHNTVFWYRQTMMQGLELLAYFRNRAPLDDSGMPKDRFSAEMPDATLATLKIQPSEPRDSAVYFCASGRSGTSGLYNEQFFGPGTRLTVL.

V usage is TRBV13 and J usage is TRBJ1-5; a weak D match, TRBD1 (6 bases). V lost 0 bases, J lost 2 bases, and 11 bases lay in between. The V gene's germline CDR1 is PRHDT and CDR2 FYEKMQ (reference sequence). The CDR3 covers 16 residues. CDR3 sequence reads: CASSLGGGARNQPQHF. The CDR3, as DNA: TGTGCCAGCAGCTTAGGAGGGGGGGCGCGCAATCAGCCCCAGCATTTT.

The J gene is TRBJ1-6, the V gene TRBV2, with 7 bases fitting TRBD1. Germline-derived CDR1 and CDR2 are SNHLY and FYNNEI. This CDR3 has 14 residues. V shed 9 bases and J 10 bases; nucleotides not matched to a gene: 12. The CDR3 sequence: CARGGQAQASPLHF. CDR3 sequence (DNA): TGTGCCAGGGGCGGACAGGCCCAGGCCTCACCCCTCCACTTT.

The rearrangement uses TRBV4-1 and TRBJ1-5, with D unresolved. CDR1 MGHRA and CDR2 YSYEKL come from the germline V gene. V lost 4 bases to trimming and J lost 4 bases, with 17 bases between them. This CDR3 has 16 residues. The CDR3 is CASSPVQRPGNQPQHF. The CDR3, as DNA: TGCGCCAGCAGCCCCGTCCAGAGGCCGGGGAATCAGCCCCAGCATTTT.

This clone was seen a handful of times. The rearrangement links TRBV20-1 to TRBJ2-3, with D tentatively TRBD1 (5 bases). Deletions cut 8 bases from V and 5 bases from J, with 8 bases between. Germline CDR1 and CDR2: DFQATT and SNEGSKA (reference sequence). This CDR3 is 10 amino acids long. CDR3 amino acids: CSTGRDTQYF. In DNA, the CDR3 is TGCAGTACAGGAAGAGATACGCAGTATTTT.

The V call is TRBV16, the J call TRBJ1-2, with TRBD1 identical over 9 bases. The CDR3 is made up of 14 amino acids. Trimming cost V 2 bases and J 4 bases; bases outside gene matches: 2. CDR1 is KGHSY and CDR2 is FQNENV in the germline V gene. CDR3 coding DNA: TGTGCCAGCAGCCAAGACAGGGGGGGCTATGGCTACACCTTC. Amino acid sequence: CASSQDRGGYGYTF.

J is TRBJ2-3 and V is TRBV30; tentatively, D is TRBD2 (6 bases). Trimming stripped 1 base from V and 2 bases from J, with 13 bases between. The germline CDR1 and CDR2 sequences are GTSNPN and SVGIG (reference sequence). The length of the CDR3 is 15 residues. CDR3 in amino acids: CAWSGSSGFTDTQYF. In DNA form, the CDR3 reads TGTGCCTGGAGTGGCTCCAGCGGGTTCACAGATACGCAGTATTTT.

The CDR3 DNA reads as TGTGCCACTAGACTAGCGGGTGCCACAGATACGCAGTATTTT. Its protein product is CATRLAGATDTQYF. The rearrangement links TRBV6-5 to TRBJ2-3; 10 bases line up with TRBD2. Germline V gene data show CDR1 as MNHEY and CDR2 as SVGAGI. CDR3 length: 14 residues. J gave up 2 bases and V 10 bases, and 6 bases lay outside the gene matches.